This T cell receptor beta chain is drawn from a study of blood T cell repertoires in COVID-19. Across the study: The United States, Italy and Spain provided the acute and convalescent COVID-19 samples.

Authors' analysis steps: It was from reference gene primer amplification that nucleated cell counts were estimated. Assay: immunoSEQ multiplex PCR; the TCRdb copy retains only in-frame clones and omits some. V, J and clone size derive from that table, while D and trimming were established from the DNA sequence. The table includes more than 200,000 clones, 75% to 85% detected once. In germline, CDR1 is WNHNN, CDR2 SYGVQD (reference sequence). V gave up 2 bases and J gave up 10 bases, with 9 bases separating them. The CDR3 extends over 13 amino acids. Sample: PBMCs or T cells enriched from blood (not recorded which). J is TRBJ1-6 and V is TRBV10-1; D ambiguous. The TCR comes from a young man with acute COVID-19. CDR3: CASSEGSRSPLHF. In DNA, the CDR3 is TGCGCCAGCAGTGAGGGTTCCCGGTCACCCCTCCACTTT.